One and the same sample provided the 23 T cell receptor beta chains below, sequenced in a study of CD8+ T cells in alopecia areata. RNA extraction and reverse transcription yielded cDNA as sequencing template. TCRdb's table, derived via immunoSEQ multiplex PCR, lists solely in-frame clones and lacks some. The sample lists 15,000 to 20,000 clones, approximately 56% occurring once. Treatment of the sample: oral pan-JAK inhibitor, 5-10 mg twice daily. The study team obtained lesional scalp punch biopsies and peripheral blood from alopecia areata patients. The sequences come from skin, collected at week 4, from a patient treated with tofacitinib. These receptors came from a human donor with alopecia areata.

This clone was seen a handful of times. The V and J genes are TRBV4-1 and TRBJ2-5; D is possibly TRBD1 (5 bases). Germline loops: CDR1 MGHRA, CDR2 YSYEKL. The CDR3 runs 13 residues. The V and J ends lost 8 bases and 3 bases respectively, with 13 bases between them. The CDR3 bases are TGCGCCAGCTCAGGGCTTCGGGAAGAGACCCAGTACTTC. Protein: CASSGLREETQYF.

This clone was counted between two and nine times. This chain connects TRBV11-2 to TRBJ1-4, with TRBD1 matching 11 bases. Looked up from germline, CDR1 is SGHAT and CDR2 is FQNNGV. The trim removed 3 bases at V and 7 bases at J, leaving 7 bases unmatched. The CDR3 is 16 amino acids. The CDR3 sequence is CASSFGQGASGEKLFF. The CDR3 bases are TGTGCCAGCAGCTTCGGACAGGGGGCTTCTGGTGAAAAACTGTTTTTT.

This chain uses TRBV29-1 with TRBJ2-7; no firm D call. Germline CDR1 and CDR2: SQVTM and ANQGSEA. The length of the CDR3 is 14 residues. Trimming took 3 bases from V and 3 from J, leaving 15 bases between them. CDR3 residues: CSVDGLSGFYEQYF. The CDR3, as DNA: TGCAGCGTTGATGGTCTATCGGGCTTCTACGAGCAGTACTTC.

This sequence joins TRBV19 and TRBJ2-1; 13 nucleotides align to TRBD2. J lost 7 bases, V lost 6 bases, and 6 bases had no gene match. This CDR3 comprises 15 residues. The germline V gene encodes CDR1 LNHDA and CDR2 SQIVND (reference sequence). The chain's CDR3 is CASSIPGLAGNEQFF. The CDR3 DNA is TGTGCCAGTAGCATCCCGGGACTAGCGGGAAATGAGCAGTTCTTC.

The genes are TRBV6-6 and TRBJ2-7; perhaps TRBD1 as D (6 bases). The CDR3 has 13 amino acids. CDR1 is MNHNY, CDR2 SVGAGI, per germline (reference sequence). V was cut by 6 bases and J by 5 bases, with 14 bases left in between. CDR3 DNA: TGTGCCAGCAGAACAACAGGGATCCACGAGCAGTACTTC. This sequence encodes CASRTTGIHEQYF.

V gene TRBV2 combines with J gene TRBJ2-7; the D call may be TRBD1 or TRBD2 (5 bases each). CDR1 is SNHLY, CDR2 FYNNEI, per germline. Trimming removed 3 bases at V and 6 bases at J, with 12 bases between. The CDR3 is 13 amino acids. In nucleotides, the CDR3 is TGTGCCAGCAGTGATGACCCAGGGACCGAGCAGTACTTC. Its translation: CASSDDPGTEQYF.

The chain uses TRBV19 and TRBJ1-2, with a tentative D call TRBD1 (5 bases). Germline CDR1 reads LNHDA; CDR2 reads SQIVND (reference sequence). This CDR3 spans 20 amino acids. V lost 1 base to trimming and J lost 1 base, with 25 bases between them. CDR3 nucleotides: TGTGCCAGTAGTATAGCCCGCGGGGGAGGCCGCCGTACTCTTAACTATGGCTACACCTTC. It is translated as CASSIARGGGRRTLNYGYTF.

The V and J genes are TRBV5-6 and TRBJ1-1; D remains ambiguous. The germline V gene encodes CDR1 SGHDT and CDR2 YYEEEE. V was trimmed by 4 bases and J by 4 bases, leaving 14 bases between them. This CDR3 has 14 residues. The CDR3 DNA follows: TGTGCCAGCAGCGCCTCTCATTACTCCACTGAAGCTTTCTTT. Translation gives CASSASHYSTEAFF.

The rearrangement uses TRBV30 and TRBJ2-7; 8 nucleotides align to TRBD2. Looked up from germline, CDR1 is GTSNPN and CDR2 is SVGIG (reference sequence). The CDR3 runs to 16 residues. V shed 4 bases, J shed 3 bases, and the junction held 14 bases outside the gene matches. CDR3 amino acids: CAWTQGLGLGLYEQYF. CDR3 coding DNA: TGTGCCTGGACTCAGGGCTTGGGACTAGGTCTCTACGAGCAGTACTTC. Using reference TRBV30 and TRBJ2-7 for the parts outside the CDR3, the full variable domain is SQTIHQWPATLVQPVGSPLSLECTVEGTSNPNLYWYRQAAGRGLQLLFYSVGIGQISSEVPQNLSASRPQDRQFILSSKKLLLSDSGFYLCAWTQGLGLGLYEQYFGPGTRLTVT.

The genes are TRBV5-1 and TRBJ2-1, with 10 bases that match TRBD2. The junction had 5 bases not matched to a gene; V was cut back by 0 bases and J by 2 bases. Germline CDR1 is SGHRS and CDR2 is YFSETQ. CDR3 size: 17 residues. The CDR3 reads CASSLVALAGAYNEQFF. DNA for the CDR3: TGCGCCAGCAGCTTGGTGGCCCTAGCGGGGGCCTACAATGAGCAGTTCTTC.

This clone was observed a single time. The chain links TRBV5-4 to TRBJ2-5; 11 bases are shared with TRBD2. The CDR3 is 16 residues long. The junction had 6 bases not matched to a gene; V was cut back by 4 bases and J by 1 base. Germline-derived CDR1 and CDR2 are SGHNT and YYREEE (reference sequence). The DNA of the CDR3 is TGTGCCAGCAGCCCCCCGACTAGCGGGACCCAAGAGACCCAGTACTTC. Translation gives CASSPPTSGTQETQYF.

Comment on this clone: The same CDR3 arises from other DNA sequences in this sample as well. This chain uses TRBV4-3 with TRBJ1-6; no clear D. CDR3 length equals 12 residues. Germline V gene data show CDR1 as LGHNA and CDR2 as YSLEER. V lost 3 bases and J 7 bases, leaving 4 bases between the germline ends. The CDR3: CASSQGNSPLHF. In nucleotides, the CDR3 is TGCGCCAGCAGCCAGGGAAATTCACCCCTCCACTTT.

The chain employs TRBV2 and TRBJ2-7; 7 nucleotides align to TRBD1. The germline V gene has CDR1 SNHLY and CDR2 FYNNEI. The CDR3 covers 17 residues. Losses at the gene ends were 6 bases for V and 0 bases for J; bases not matched to a gene: 14. The CDR3 DNA is TGTGCCAGCAGATCCGGGACAGCTCTATTTAACTCCTACGAGCAGTACTTC. Its translation is CASRSGTALFNSYEQYF.

The rearrangement joins TRBV28 to TRBJ1-2; D might be TRBD1 (6 bases). The V end lost 3 bases, the J end lost 5 bases, and 13 bases lay between the germline ends. Germline V gene data show CDR1 as MDHEN and CDR2 as SYDVKM. The CDR3 consists of 14 residues. CDR3 loop: CASSLRGRGYGYTF. The CDR3 DNA reads TGTGCCAGCAGTTTGAGGGGGAGAGGGTATGGCTACACCTTC.

The chain employs TRBV14 and TRBJ2-7, with D uncertain. Trimming left V 0 bases short and J 6 bases short, with 9 bases between. This CDR3 has 13 residues. Per germline, CDR1 SGHDN and CDR2 FVKESK. CDR3 in amino acids: CASSQEMGGEQYF. CDR3 sequence (DNA): TGTGCCAGCAGCCAAGAAATGGGCGGCGAGCAGTACTTC.

This chain connects TRBV11-2 to TRBJ1-5, with unresolved D. The CDR3 totals 15 residues. The germline gives CDR1 SGHAT, CDR2 FQNNGV. Deletions cut 1 base from V and 9 bases from J, with 16 bases between. CDR3 protein: CASSLGLPGASPQHF. For the CDR3, the DNA is TGTGCCAGCAGCTTAGGTCTCCCGGGCGCTTCGCCCCAGCATTTT.

This clone was detected only a few times. The J gene is TRBJ2-1, the V gene TRBV28; D is unclear. The germline gives CDR1 MDHEN, CDR2 SYDVKM. The CDR3 extends over 15 amino acids. Trimming cost V 3 bases and J 8 bases, with 17 bases left between them. Here the CDR3 DNA reads TGTGCCAGCAGTTTTCCCAATTGGTCCGTGCATGAGCAGTTCTTC. Translating it yields CASSFPNWSVHEQFF.

Comment on this clone: In the same sample, other DNA sequences code for this CDR3. The chain employs TRBV9 and TRBJ1-2; 7 nucleotides match TRBD1. The CDR3 has 13 amino acids. With 0 bases clipped from V and 5 bases from J, the junction kept 1 base outside the gene matches. Germline lookup yields CDR1 SGDLS and CDR2 YYNGEE. CDR3: CASSVEQGYGYTF. The CDR3, as DNA: TGTGCCAGCAGCGTAGAACAGGGGTATGGCTACACCTTC.

This CDR3 reads CASSLDRVGTEAFF. CDR3 coding DNA: TGTGCCAGCAGCCTTGACAGGGTGGGCACTGAAGCTTTCTTT. The rearrangement uses TRBV6-1 and TRBJ1-1, with 7 bases lining up with TRBD1. This CDR3 is built from 14 residues. The V and J ends lost 6 bases and 4 bases, in that order; junction bases with no gene match: 8. Germline assignment: CDR1 MNHNS and CDR2 SASEGT.

This sequence joins TRBV5-1 and TRBJ1-6, with 9 bases matching TRBD1. V gave up 1 base and J gave up 10 bases; unmatched junction bases: 6. Germline lookup yields CDR1 SGHRS and CDR2 YFSETQ. The CDR3 loop spans 15 amino acids. CDR3 sequence (DNA): TGCGCCAGCAGCTTGTCCGGGACAGGGCGCTCACCCCTCCACTTT. Its translation is CASSLSGTGRSPLHF.

Only a few counts were recorded for this clone. This chain joins TRBV6-1 and TRBJ1-5, with D possibly TRBD1 on 6 matching bases. V dropped 10 bases and J dropped 4 bases, with 20 bases sitting between them. The CDR3 length is 15 residues. Germline CDR1 is MNHNS and CDR2 is SASEGT. CDR3 bases: TGTGCCACCACCTTCTCGACAGGTCCGAATCAGCCCCAGCATTTT. Protein: CATTFSTGPNQPQHF.

This chain links TRBV7-3 with TRBJ2-1; no firm D call. The V end was cut by 4 bases, the J end by 5 bases, with 9 bases between. CDR3 length: 13 residues. Per germline, CDR1 SGHTA and CDR2 FQGTGA. The CDR3 coding sequence is TGTGCCAGCAGCTCTCCGGGTCACAATGAGCAGTTCTTC. It encodes CASSSPGHNEQFF.

The chain combines TRBV10-3 with TRBJ2-3; D unclear. CDR3 length equals 14 residues. Germline V gene lookup returns CDR1 ENHRY and CDR2 SYGVKD. Trimming left V 3 bases short and J 1 base short, with 8 bases between. The chain's CDR3 is CAISEIDGTDTQYF. CDR3 bases: TGTGCCATCAGTGAAATAGATGGCACAGATACGCAGTATTTT.